The 28 T cell receptor beta chains listed next were all sequenced from one sample in a study of shared clonotypes between healthy human individuals. This table comes from immunoSEQ multiplex PCR, and its TCRdb copy is limited to in-frame clones, with some not included. The sample shows fewer than 850,000 clones, just over 95% of them seen only once. CD45RO-negative, CCR7-positively selected cells formed the naive CD8 fraction, excluding terminally differentiated effector memory CD45RA+ cells. Sequences were obtained from naive CD8+ T cells sorted from blood. The receptors come from a man between 25 and 39 years old in good health.

The chain joins TRBV27 to TRBJ1-2, with D possibly TRBD1 on 6 matching bases. Per the germline V gene, CDR1 is MNHEY and CDR2 is SMNVEV (reference sequence). V was clipped by 2 bases and J by 6 bases, with 10 bases between them. The CDR3 is made up of 13 amino acids. As DNA, the CDR3 is TGTGCCAGCAGTTTAACTCACAGGGATGGCTACACCTTC. It encodes CASSLTHRDGYTF.

The chain couples TRBV29-1 to TRBJ2-7; TRBD2 matches 7 bases. CDR3 size: 14 residues. After removal of 4 bases from V and 1 base from J, the junction contained 7 bases not matched to a gene. CDR1 and CDR2 (germline): SQVTM, ANQGSEA. CDR3 bases: TGCAGCGTTGCGGCGGCGGGAGAATCCTACGAGCAGTACTTC. Residues: CSVAAAGESYEQYF.

The chain is built from TRBV27 and TRBJ2-1; D call uncertain. Germline assignment: CDR1 MNHEY and CDR2 SMNVEV (reference sequence). This CDR3 is 15 amino acids long. The V gene lost 2 bases and the J gene lost 0 bases, with 8 bases spanning the gap. CDR3 in amino acids: CASSLLGISYNEQFF. DNA of the CDR3: TGTGCCAGCAGTTTACTCGGTATCTCCTACAATGAGCAGTTCTTC.

The chain has TRBV30 and TRBJ1-5; a weak D match, TRBD1 (5 bases). This CDR3 region has 14 residues. V lost 1 base, J lost 7 bases, and 14 bases lay in between. CDR1 and CDR2 from the germline V gene are GTSNPN and SVGIG (reference sequence). The CDR3 region has the DNA TGTGCCTGGAGTGGTGGTGAGGGGCACCAGCCCCAGCATTTT. Encoded protein: CAWSGGEGHQPQHF. The variable domain in full, with the rest retrieved from reference TRBV30 and TRBJ1-5, is SQTIHQWPATLVQPVGSPLSLECTVEGTSNPNLYWYRQAAGRGLQLLFYSVGIGQISSEVPQNLSASRPQDRQFILSSKKLLLSDSGFYLCAWSGGEGHQPQHFGDGTRLSIL.

The rearrangement uses TRBV5-1 and TRBJ1-4, with D maybe TRBD1 (6 bases). The length of the CDR3 is 17 residues. Trimming removed 1 base from V and 3 bases from J, with 16 bases in between. Germline-derived CDR1 and CDR2 are SGHRS and YFSETQ. CDR3 nucleotides: TGCGCCAGCAGCTTGTTCGGCACAGGGAGGGCTAATGAAAAACTGTTTTTT. This codes for CASSLFGTGRANEKLFF.

This chain links TRBV7-9 with TRBJ2-1; 8 nucleotides agree with TRBD2. The length of the CDR3 is 16 residues. With V trimmed by 5 bases and J by 6 bases, 12 bases remained unmatched. Germline loops: CDR1 SEHNR, CDR2 FQNEAQ (reference sequence). The DNA for the CDR3 is TGTGCCAGCAGCCGTGTATTGCAGCGGGAGTCCAATGAGCAGTTCTTC. Its protein product is CASSRVLQRESNEQFF.

This clone was seen just once. The chain is built from TRBV6-5 and TRBJ1-3, with no clear D. V was clipped by 2 bases and J by 2 bases, with 13 bases between them. CDR3 size: 16 residues. From germline, CDR1 is MNHEY and CDR2 SVGAGI. This chain's CDR3 is CASSYGTPTAGNTIYF. In DNA form, the CDR3 reads TGTGCCAGCAGTTACGGTACCCCAACGGCTGGAAACACCATATATTTT.

The chain uses TRBV21-1 and TRBJ1-2; TRBD1, as called in the table, went unchecked against the DNA. TRBV21-1 is shown as a pseudogene. The CDR3 is 15 amino acids. CDR3 region: CASSAKGTGIYGYTF. The CDR3 bases are TGTGCCAGCAGCGCGAAAGGGACAGGGATATATGGCTACACCTTC.

The gene calls are TRBV6-4 and TRBJ2-3; the match to TRBD2 covers 10 bases. The junction had 5 bases not matched to a gene; V was cut back by 4 bases and J by 4 bases. The CDR3 runs to 15 residues. Per the germline V gene, CDR1 is MRHNA and CDR2 is SNTAGT. The CDR3 DNA is TGTGCCAGCAGTGGAAGCGGGAGGGCCTCAGATACGCAGTATTTT. Protein: CASSGSGRASDTQYF.

This chain uses TRBV11-2 with TRBJ2-3; no clear D. The CDR3 loop spans 13 amino acids. In germline, CDR1 is SGHAT, CDR2 FQNNGV. Trimming took 5 bases from V and 4 from J, leaving 10 bases between them. The CDR3 protein is CASSPSFPDTQYF. The DNA for the CDR3 is TGTGCCAGCAGCCCGTCCTTCCCAGATACGCAGTATTTT.

A remark on this clone: Different DNA sequences within this sample yield the same CDR3. The gene calls are TRBV27 and TRBJ2-1; 7 bases are shared with TRBD1. CDR1 is MNHEY, CDR2 SMNVEV, per germline (reference sequence). The length of the CDR3 is 14 residues. The junction had 1 base not matched to a gene; V was cut back by 4 bases and J by 1 base. CDR3: CASSSGGSYNEQFF. CDR3 bases: TGTGCCAGCAGTTCAGGGGGATCCTACAATGAGCAGTTCTTC.

The CDR3 DNA reads TGTGCCACCCAGACAGGGAGCTCCTACAATGAGCAGTTCTTC. Amino acids: CATQTGSSYNEQFF. This rearrangement joins TRBV10-3 to TRBJ2-1; 7 bases align to TRBD1. Looked up from germline, CDR1 is ENHRY and CDR2 is SYGVKD. With V trimmed by 10 bases and J by 0 bases, 6 bases remained unmatched. This CDR3 spans 14 amino acids.

This chain links TRBV7-9 with TRBJ2-1, with D uncertain. CDR3 length: 12 residues. In germline, CDR1 is SEHNR, CDR2 FQNEAQ (reference sequence). Trimming shortened V by 5 bases and J by 6 bases, and 8 bases separated the two germline ends. The CDR3 nucleotides are TGTGCCAGCAGCCAAAGCAGCAATGAGCAGTTCTTC. Translated, it gives CASSQSSNEQFF.

The chain uses TRBV10-3 and TRBJ2-2, with D unresolved. CDR3 size: 14 residues. CDR1 and CDR2 (germline): ENHRY, SYGVKD. V lost 7 bases to trimming and J lost 0 bases, with 9 bases between them. The CDR3 is CAIKAVANTGELFF. CDR3 DNA sequence: TGTGCCATCAAAGCCGTGGCGAACACCGGGGAGCTGTTTTTT.

V usage is TRBV7-8 and J usage is TRBJ2-1, with D unresolved. CDR1 and CDR2 from the germline V gene are SGHVS and FQNEAQ. V shed 3 bases and J shed 0 bases, with 6 bases lying between them. The CDR3 spans 14 residues. CDR3 nucleotide sequence: TGTGCCAGCAGCTTCTTGAGCTCCTACAATGAGCAGTTCTTC. Its protein product is CASSFLSSYNEQFF.

J is TRBJ2-7 and V is TRBV19, with a weak D call TRBD1 (6 bases). Per the germline V gene, CDR1 is LNHDA and CDR2 is SQIVND (reference sequence). CDR3 length equals 15 residues. The V and J ends lost 1 base and 10 bases respectively, with 20 bases between them. CDR3: CASSIGFRDKQAQYF. The DNA of the CDR3 is TGTGCCAGTAGTATAGGCTTCCGGGACAAACAAGCACAGTACTTC.

The gene calls are TRBV4-3 and TRBJ2-7; 8 positions match TRBD1. In germline, CDR1 is LGHNA, CDR2 YSLEER. Trimming removed 11 bases from V and 6 bases from J; junction bases left unmatched: 9. There are 12 residues in the CDR3. Here the CDR3 reads CAGERTGCEQYF. The DNA of the CDR3 is TGCGCCGGGGAAAGGACAGGGTGCGAGCAGTACTTC.

Regarding this clone: Different DNA sequences within this sample yield the same CDR3. V usage is TRBV5-1 and J usage is TRBJ2-1; D uncertain. The V end was cut by 3 bases, the J end by 5 bases, with 6 bases between. Germline lookup yields CDR1 SGHRS and CDR2 YFSETQ. The CDR3 contains 12 residues. The CDR3 region has the DNA TGCGCCAGCAGCTCTAGGGACAATGAGCAGTTCTTC. This gives the protein CASSSRDNEQFF.

This chain joins TRBV27 and TRBJ2-3, with 8 bases lining up with TRBD2. Looked up from germline, CDR1 is MNHEY and CDR2 is SMNVEV (reference sequence). V was pared by 8 bases and J by 6 bases, with 7 bases of the junction left unmatched. The CDR3 totals 13 residues. CDR3: CASGLARMDTQYF. CDR3 DNA sequence: TGTGCCAGCGGACTAGCTCGAATGGATACGCAGTATTTT.

V and J are TRBV4-3 and TRBJ2-3; a weak D match, TRBD2 (5 bases). The CDR3 is 15 residues long. V shed 0 bases and J shed 4 bases, with 11 bases lying between them. Germline V lookup: CDR1 LGHNA, CDR2 YSLEER. The chain's CDR3 is CASSQDGGRSDTQYF. The DNA for the CDR3 is TGCGCCAGCAGCCAAGATGGTGGGAGATCAGATACGCAGTATTTT.

The count of this clone is one. V and J are TRBV19 and TRBJ2-7; D remains ambiguous. The ends were cut back, 2 bases at V and 2 bases at J, with 10 bases in the middle. The CDR3 loop spans 14 amino acids. Per germline, CDR1 LNHDA and CDR2 SQIVND (reference sequence). CDR3 coding DNA: TGTGCCAGTAGTATAATACTGAAGACCTACGAGCAGTACTTC. It specifies CASSIILKTYEQYF.

CDR3 nucleotides: TGTGCCAGCAGTTTACATACAGGGTACAATCAGCCCCAGCATTTT. Translating gives CASSLHTGYNQPQHF. The chain carries TRBV28 and TRBJ1-5; possibly TRBD1 for D (6 bases). V gave up 2 bases and J gave up 3 bases, with 11 bases separating them. The CDR3 contains 15 residues. CDR1 is MDHEN and CDR2 is SYDVKM in the germline V gene. Complete variable domain (other parts from reference TRBV28 and TRBJ1-5): DVKVTQSSRYLVKRTGEKVFLECVQDMDHENMFWYRQDPGLGLRLIYFSYDVKMKEKGDIPEGYSVSREKKERFSLILESASTNQTSMYLCASSLHTGYNQPQHFGDGTRLSIL.

The CDR3 sequence is CASSQGQVNIQYF. CDR3 in DNA: TGTGCCAGCAGCCAAGGACAGGTGAACATTCAGTACTTC. This chain links TRBV16 with TRBJ2-4; 7 bases fit TRBD1. Germline trimming cut 2 bases from V and 7 bases from J; bases unmatched to any gene: 2. Germline CDR1 is KGHSY and CDR2 is FQNENV. The CDR3 has 13 residues.

This clone has a single count. This chain joins TRBV7-8 and TRBJ2-1; D not certain. Between the trimmed V and J ends, which lost 3 bases and 6 bases, there was a span of 15 bases. The CDR3 loop spans 15 amino acids. The germline V gene encodes CDR1 SGHVS and CDR2 FQNEAQ. CDR3 amino acids: CASSLVSAPTNEQFF. The CDR3 nucleotides are TGTGCCAGCAGCTTGGTGAGCGCCCCCACCAATGAGCAGTTCTTC.

The rearrangement uses TRBV6-1 and TRBJ2-5; tentative D call: TRBD2 (6 bases). The germline gives CDR1 MNHNS, CDR2 SASEGT. The CDR3 is 15 amino acids. With 5 bases removed from V and 2 bases from J, the gap between germline ends came to 15 bases. As DNA, the CDR3 is TGTGCCAGCAGTACCCGCCTAGCGAAACAAGAGACCCAGTACTTC. This translates into CASSTRLAKQETQYF.

The rearrangement uses TRBV28 and TRBJ2-7; a possible D gene is TRBD1 (5 bases). This CDR3 region has 14 residues. Germline V CDR1 and CDR2: MDHEN, SYDVKM. Trimming pared 2 bases from V and 5 bases from J, leaving 13 bases between. The CDR3 region has the DNA TGTGCCAGCAGTTTAGCCAGGGTGGAGAACGAGCAGTACTTC. This encodes CASSLARVENEQYF.

This clone has only one observation. The chain has TRBV5-6 and TRBJ2-5; tentatively, D is TRBD1 or TRBD2 (5 bases each). Germline CDR1 SGHDT, CDR2 YYEEEE. Trimming shortened V by 1 base and J by 5 bases, and 15 bases separated the two germline ends. The CDR3 covers 15 residues. The CDR3 region is CASSLYTGGMETQYF. Written as DNA, the CDR3 is TGTGCCAGCAGCTTGTATACAGGAGGAATGGAGACCCAGTACTTC.

The chain joins TRBV7-9 to TRBJ2-7; possibly TRBD2 for D (7 bases). The germline V and J ends were trimmed by 3 bases and 2 bases, with 11 bases remaining between them. Per germline, CDR1 SEHNR and CDR2 FQNEAQ (reference sequence). This CDR3 is 14 amino acids long. This chain's CDR3 is CASSLRGQTYEQYF. The CDR3 DNA reads as TGTGCCAGCAGCTTGCGGGGGCAGACCTACGAGCAGTACTTC.